The source of this T cell receptor beta chain is a study of blood T cell repertoires in COVID-19. About the research overall: There were acute and convalescent COVID-19 samples, and they came from the United States, Italy and Spain. Sample material is recorded as cDNA or gDNA derived from T cells, B-cell-depleted T cells, or PBMCs.

Between the trimmed V and J ends, which lost 4 bases and 8 bases, there was a span of 18 bases. From germline, CDR1 is MNHEY and CDR2 SMNVEV (reference sequence). This CDR3 contains 15 residues. The authors' processing: Estimation of nucleated cell counts relied on the amplification of reference gene primers. This table comes from immunoSEQ multiplex PCR, and its TCRdb copy is limited to in-frame clones, with some not included. V, J and clone size were drawn from that table, and D and trimming were deduced from the DNA. The top ten hold about 0.8% of the sample, which has roughly 250,000 clones, roughly 91% seen once.

The sample consisted of peripheral blood. This receptor was obtained from a man in his thirties or forties with acute or convalescent COVID-19. The J gene is TRBJ2-1, the V gene TRBV27; perhaps TRBD1 as D (6 bases). The DNA of the CDR3 is TGTGCCAGCAGTTCAGGGGCAGGATTGTGGCATGAGCAGTTCTTC. This encodes CASSSGAGLWHEQFF.